The 5 T cell receptor beta chains below come from one sample, sequenced in a study of blood T cell repertoires in COVID-19. The table came from immunoSEQ multiplex PCR; TCRdb's copy has only in-frame clones and leaves some out. The table lists approximately 110,000 clones, 69% of them singletons, with roughly 6.2% in the top ten. The specimen sequenced was peripheral blood. These receptors originate from a man older than 75 with acute or convalescent COVID-19.

This rearrangement joins TRBV7-2 to TRBJ2-7; 11 bases map to TRBD2. Germline V gene sequence: CDR1 SGHTA, CDR2 FQGNSA. This CDR3 region has 14 residues. After removal of 7 bases from V and 2 bases from J, the junction contained 4 bases not matched to a gene. This chain's CDR3 is CASIRTSGPYEQYF. The CDR3 region has the DNA TGTGCCAGCATTCGGACTAGCGGGCCCTACGAGCAGTACTTC.

V usage is TRBV28 and J usage is TRBJ2-1; maybe TRBD2 (5 bases). Trimming removed 3 bases at V and 0 bases at J, with 12 bases between. The V gene's germline CDR1 is MDHEN and CDR2 SYDVKM. This CDR3 region has 16 residues. The CDR3 loop reads CASSLWAGISYNEQFF. The CDR3 DNA follows: TGTGCCAGCAGTTTGTGGGCGGGCATCTCCTACAATGAGCAGTTCTTC.

The genes are TRBV7-2 and TRBJ1-3, with 7 bases fitting TRBD1. Germline V gives CDR1 SGHTA, CDR2 FQGNSA. CDR3 length: 14 residues. The junction had 4 bases not matched to a gene; V was cut back by 4 bases and J by 4 bases. Written as DNA, the CDR3 is TGTGCCAGCAGCTCGACAGGGACCGGAAACACCATATATTTT. Protein sequence: CASSSTGTGNTIYF.

This clone was seen only once. The chain employs TRBV18 and TRBJ2-1; 8 nucleotides line up with TRBD2. The CDR3 is 17 amino acids. The germline gives CDR1 KGHSH, CDR2 LQKENI. The V gene end was trimmed by 0 bases and the J gene end by 2 bases; junction bases not matched to a gene: 6. The CDR3 region is CASSPPIREGTYNEQFF. CDR3 nucleotides: TGTGCCAGCTCACCACCGATCCGGGAGGGCACCTACAATGAGCAGTTCTTC.

The V gene is TRBV12-3 or TRBV12-4, the J gene TRBJ1-2; 8 nucleotides match TRBD1. This CDR3 is 13 amino acids long. After removal of 5 bases from V and 6 bases from J, the junction contained 5 bases not matched to a gene. CDR3 residues: CASSTDRADGYTF. In DNA form, the CDR3 reads TGTGCCAGCAGTACGGACAGGGCCGATGGCTACACCTTC.